A selection of T cell receptor beta chains follows, all from one sample in a study of blood T cell repertoires in COVID-19. Repertoires were generated with immunoSEQ multiplex PCR, while TCRdb's copy carries only in-frame clones and drops some. This sample yields roughly 120,000 clones, of which roughly 92% are seen a single time; about 2% belongs to the top ten. The sequencing input was peripheral blood. The source is a man between 45 and 60 years old with COVID-19, enrolled during active disease. CDR3s include the opening cysteine and the closing phenylalanine or tryptophan. Each record gives: D gene, V gene, J gene, clone size, CDR3 protein, CDR3 DNA. A D gene is named only where the DNA matches it firmly. Clone size is given for some rows only: seen once, a few or many times, or a class if the clone is expanded.

d_gene: TRBD1; v_gene: TRBV28; j_gene: TRBJ1-1; abundance: NA; CDR3aa: CASSLKDRGWTEAFF; CDR3nt: TGTGCCAGCAGTTTAAAGGACAGGGGATGGACTGAAGCTTTCTTT
d_gene: TRBD1; v_gene: TRBV27; j_gene: TRBJ1-1; abundance: NA; CDR3aa: CASSPHGQGIGTEAFF; CDR3nt: TGTGCCAGCAGTCCCCACGGACAGGGGATCGGCACTGAAGCTTTCTTT
d_gene: TRBD2; v_gene: TRBV30; j_gene: TRBJ2-1; abundance: NA; CDR3aa: CAWRRRRREGLYNEQFF; CDR3nt: TGTGCCTGGAGAAGGCGTCGGCGGGAGGGCCTCTACAATGAGCAGTTCTTC
d_gene: NA; v_gene: TRBV14; j_gene: TRBJ2-3; abundance: NA; CDR3aa: CASSQESGWGTDTQYF; CDR3nt: TGTGCCAGCAGCCAAGAGAGCGGGTGGGGCACAGATACGCAGTATTTT
d_gene: NA; v_gene: TRBV11-2; j_gene: TRBJ1-5; abundance: NA; CDR3aa: CASSPGGGWNQPQHF; CDR3nt: TGTGCCAGCAGCCCAGGTGGAGGTTGGAATCAGCCCCAGCATTTT
d_gene: TRBD1; v_gene: TRBV11-2; j_gene: TRBJ1-3; abundance: NA; CDR3aa: CASNLAAPGQSRGNTIYF; CDR3nt: TGTGCCAGCAACTTAGCCGCCCCGGGACAGTCGAGAGGAAACACCATATATTTT
d_gene: TRBD2; v_gene: TRBV6-5; j_gene: TRBJ2-5; abundance: NA; CDR3aa: CSSEGLAGLRETQYF; CDR3nt: TGTTCTTCAGAGGGGCTAGCGGGTCTGAGGGAGACCCAGTACTTC
d_gene: TRBD1; v_gene: TRBV18; j_gene: TRBJ2-3; abundance: NA; CDR3aa: CASSRDSLDTQYF; CDR3nt: TGTGCCAGCTCCCGGGACAGTCTCGATACGCAGTATTTT
d_gene: TRBD2; v_gene: TRBV9; j_gene: TRBJ2-1; abundance: NA; CDR3aa: CASNPGTSGNSEQFF; CDR3nt: TGTGCCAGCAACCCAGGGACTAGCGGGAATAGTGAGCAGTTCTTC
d_gene: NA; v_gene: TRBV19; j_gene: TRBJ2-2; abundance: NA; CDR3aa: CASSISTGELFF; CDR3nt: TGTGCCAGTAGTATATCGACCGGGGAGCTGTTTTTT
d_gene: TRBD2; v_gene: TRBV4-2; j_gene: TRBJ2-1; abundance: NA; CDR3aa: CASSQADYGGRGEQFF; CDR3nt: TGTGCCAGCAGCCAAGCGGACTACGGCGGGAGGGGTGAGCAGTTCTTC
d_gene: NA; v_gene: TRBV7-8; j_gene: TRBJ1-5; abundance: NA; CDR3aa: CASSLGGGANQPQHF; CDR3nt: TGTGCCAGCAGCTTAGGAGGGGGGGCAAATCAGCCCCAGCATTTT
d_gene: TRBD1; v_gene: TRBV4-1; j_gene: TRBJ1-5; abundance: NA; CDR3aa: CASSRRDRGVDNQPQHF; CDR3nt: TGCGCCAGCAGCCGACGGGACAGGGGAGTAGACAATCAGCCCCAGCATTTT
d_gene: TRBD1; v_gene: TRBV19; j_gene: TRBJ1-2; abundance: NA; CDR3aa: CASSTIASTPRQGRYTF; CDR3nt: TGTGCCAGTAGCACGATTGCATCTACCCCCCGACAGGGTCGCTACACCTTC
d_gene: TRBD2; v_gene: TRBV28; j_gene: TRBJ2-3; abundance: NA; CDR3aa: CARPDKSGSGDTQYF; CDR3nt: TGTGCCAGACCCGATAAAAGCGGGAGTGGAGATACGCAGTATTTT
d_gene: NA; v_gene: TRBV20-1; j_gene: TRBJ2-6; abundance: once; CDR3aa: CSASGPGANVLTF; CDR3nt: TGCAGTGCTAGTGGGCCTGGGGCCAACGTCCTGACTTTC
d_gene: NA; v_gene: TRBV5-1; j_gene: TRBJ2-5; abundance: NA; CDR3aa: CASSPRVGGPQETQYF; CDR3nt: TGCGCCAGCAGCCCGCGGGTGGGAGGCCCTCAAGAGACCCAGTACTTC
d_gene: TRBD2; v_gene: TRBV15; j_gene: TRBJ2-3; abundance: NA; CDR3aa: CATSRDSTSGSTDTQYF; CDR3nt: TGTGCCACCAGCAGAGACTCGACTAGCGGGAGCACAGATACGCAGTATTTT
d_gene: NA; v_gene: TRBV4-2; j_gene: TRBJ2-1; abundance: NA; CDR3aa: CASSQERLYNEQFF; CDR3nt: TGTGCCAGCAGCCAAGAGCGCCTTTACAATGAGCAGTTCTTC
d_gene: TRBD2; v_gene: TRBV13; j_gene: TRBJ2-1; abundance: NA; CDR3aa: CASSYRPGTSGNNEQFF; CDR3nt: TGTGCCAGCAGCTACAGACCCGGGACTAGCGGAAACAATGAGCAGTTCTTC
d_gene: TRBD2; v_gene: TRBV11-1; j_gene: TRBJ2-2; abundance: few; CDR3aa: CASSLFPAGVIGELFF; CDR3nt: TGTGCCAGCAGCTTATTTCCAGCGGGAGTTATCGGGGAGCTGTTTTTT
d_gene: TRBD2; v_gene: TRBV5-1; j_gene: TRBJ2-3; abundance: once; CDR3aa: CASSLRASGSTDTQYF; CDR3nt: TGCGCCAGCAGCTTGAGGGCTAGCGGGAGCACAGATACGCAGTATTTT
d_gene: NA; v_gene: TRBV20-1; j_gene: TRBJ2-5; abundance: NA; CDR3aa: CSASFGGGGRETQYF; CDR3nt: TGCAGTGCTAGTTTCGGGGGAGGTGGTCGAGAGACCCAGTACTTC
d_gene: NA; v_gene: TRBV5-6; j_gene: TRBJ2-1; abundance: NA; CDR3aa: CASSFGLASSYNEQFF; CDR3nt: TGTGCCAGCAGCTTCGGCCTAGCGAGCTCCTACAATGAGCAGTTCTTC
d_gene: NA; v_gene: TRBV28; j_gene: TRBJ1-2; abundance: NA; CDR3aa: CASSLRGYGYTF; CDR3nt: TGTGCCAGCAGTTTACGGGGTTATGGCTACACCTTC
d_gene: TRBD1; v_gene: TRBV27; j_gene: TRBJ2-7; abundance: NA; CDR3aa: CASREETGFDEQYF; CDR3nt: TGTGCCAGCAGGGAGGAGACAGGGTTCGACGAGCAGTACTTC
d_gene: NA; v_gene: TRBV6-6; j_gene: TRBJ1-2; abundance: few; CDR3aa: CASSLGSNYGYTF; CDR3nt: TGTGCCAGCAGTTTGGGCAGTAACTATGGCTACACCTTC
d_gene: TRBD2; v_gene: TRBV15; j_gene: TRBJ2-5; abundance: NA; CDR3aa: CATSWGGTSLGETQYF; CDR3nt: TGTGCCACCTCATGGGGGGGTACTAGCCTTGGGGAGACCCAGTACTTC
d_gene: NA; v_gene: TRBV4-3; j_gene: TRBJ2-1; abundance: once; CDR3aa: CASSQDETGSSYNEQFF; CDR3nt: TGCGCCAGCAGCCAAGATGAAACGGGGAGCTCCTACAATGAGCAGTTCTTC
d_gene: TRBD2; v_gene: TRBV19; j_gene: TRBJ2-3; abundance: NA; CDR3aa: CATSKGREADTQYF; CDR3nt: TGTGCCACGAGTAAAGGACGGGAGGCAGATACGCAGTATTTT
d_gene: TRBD1; v_gene: TRBV10-3; j_gene: TRBJ2-5; abundance: NA; CDR3aa: CANGQGETQYF; CDR3nt: TGTGCCAACGGACAGGGGGAGACCCAGTACTTC
d_gene: NA; v_gene: TRBV6-1; j_gene: TRBJ2-3; abundance: NA; CDR3aa: CASSEGSGTTDTQYF; CDR3nt: TGTGCCAGCAGTGAGGGGAGCGGCACCACAGATACGCAGTATTTT
d_gene: TRBD1; v_gene: TRBV11-2; j_gene: TRBJ2-3; abundance: NA; CDR3aa: CASRGNRGRFTDTQYF; CDR3nt: TGTGCCAGCAGGGGTAACAGGGGGCGCTTCACAGATACGCAGTATTTT
d_gene: TRBD2; v_gene: TRBV11-2; j_gene: TRBJ2-5; abundance: NA; CDR3aa: CASSLGLAEETQYF; CDR3nt: TGTGCCAGCAGCTTAGGGCTAGCGGAAGAGACCCAGTACTTC
d_gene: NA; v_gene: TRBV6-5; j_gene: TRBJ2-5; abundance: once; CDR3aa: CAGAGRETQYF; CDR3nt: TGTGCCGGCGCGGGGAGAGAGACCCAGTACTTC
d_gene: NA; v_gene: TRBV9; j_gene: TRBJ2-7; abundance: NA; CDR3aa: CASSVDASSLWEQYF; CDR3nt: TGTGCCAGCAGCGTAGATGCTAGCAGCCTATGGGAGCAGTACTTC
d_gene: NA; v_gene: TRBV5-1; j_gene: TRBJ2-3; abundance: NA; CDR3aa: CASSLVAVQTDTQYF; CDR3nt: TGCGCCAGCAGCTTGGTCGCAGTTCAGACAGATACGCAGTATTTT
d_gene: NA; v_gene: TRBV2; j_gene: TRBJ2-3; abundance: NA; CDR3aa: CASRETGVLEGTDTQYF; CDR3nt: TGTGCCAGCCGAGAGACCGGGGTACTAGAGGGCACAGATACGCAGTATTTT
d_gene: NA; v_gene: TRBV15; j_gene: TRBJ1-6; abundance: NA; CDR3aa: CATSRDRNSPLHF; CDR3nt: TGTGCCACCAGCAGAGACAGGAATTCACCCCTCCACTTT
d_gene: NA; v_gene: TRBV29-1; j_gene: TRBJ1-2; abundance: NA; CDR3aa: CSVEQGGYGYTF; CDR3nt: TGCAGCGTAGAACAGGGAGGATATGGCTACACCTTC
d_gene: NA; v_gene: TRBV19; j_gene: TRBJ2-1; abundance: few; CDR3aa: CASSIAQGWNEQFF; CDR3nt: TGTGCCAGTAGTATAGCTCAGGGTTGGAATGAGCAGTTCTTC
d_gene: NA; v_gene: TRBV7-2; j_gene: TRBJ2-7; abundance: NA; CDR3aa: CASRQGPSSYEQYF; CDR3nt: TGTGCCAGCAGACAGGGACCGAGCTCCTACGAGCAGTACTTC
d_gene: NA; v_gene: TRBV4-2; j_gene: TRBJ2-7; abundance: NA; CDR3aa: CASSQSVGVHYEQYF; CDR3nt: TGTGCCAGCAGCCAATCAGTAGGGGTCCATTACGAGCAGTACTTC
d_gene: NA; v_gene: TRBV6-2/TRBV6-3; j_gene: TRBJ2-7; abundance: NA; CDR3aa: CASSAGLYEQYF; CDR3nt: TGTGCCAGCAGTGCAGGTCTCTACGAGCAGTACTTC
d_gene: NA; v_gene: TRBV6-5; j_gene: TRBJ2-2; abundance: NA; CDR3aa: CASRKNRDTGELFF; CDR3nt: TGTGCCAGCAGAAAAAACAGGGACACCGGGGAGCTGTTTTTT
d_gene: TRBD2; v_gene: TRBV7-2; j_gene: TRBJ2-1; abundance: NA; CDR3aa: CASGISGGSYNEQFF; CDR3nt: TGTGCCAGCGGAATTTCGGGAGGGAGCTACAATGAGCAGTTCTTC
d_gene: NA; v_gene: TRBV7-3; j_gene: TRBJ2-1; abundance: NA; CDR3aa: CASSRTRGNEQFF; CDR3nt: TGTGCCAGCAGCCGGACTAGGGGGAATGAGCAGTTCTTC
d_gene: TRBD1; v_gene: TRBV5-6; j_gene: TRBJ2-1; abundance: NA; CDR3aa: CASSIEGTAYNEQFF; CDR3nt: TGTGCCAGCAGCATAGAAGGGACAGCCTACAATGAGCAGTTCTTC
d_gene: NA; v_gene: TRBV19; j_gene: TRBJ2-2; abundance: NA; CDR3aa: CASSSFGTRTGELFF; CDR3nt: TGTGCCAGCTCCTCTTTCGGGACACGGACCGGGGAGCTGTTTTTT
d_gene: NA; v_gene: TRBV23-1; j_gene: TRBJ2-5; abundance: NA; CDR3aa: CASSQSLRRTTYQETQYF; CDR3nt: TGCGCCAGCAGTCAAAGTCTCCGACGGACAACCTACCAAGAGACCCAGTACTTC
d_gene: TRBD2; v_gene: TRBV18; j_gene: TRBJ2-3; abundance: NA; CDR3aa: CASLSERGTYTQYF; CDR3nt: TGTGCCAGTCTCTCAGAGCGGGGCACTTATACGCAGTATTTT
d_gene: TRBD2; v_gene: TRBV4-2; j_gene: TRBJ2-5; abundance: NA; CDR3aa: CASSQATGTSGREETQYF; CDR3nt: TGTGCCAGCAGCCAAGCAACCGGGACTAGCGGGAGGGAAGAGACCCAGTACTTC
d_gene: TRBD1; v_gene: TRBV28; j_gene: TRBJ2-4; abundance: NA; CDR3aa: CASSTGQGYGNIQYF; CDR3nt: TGTGCCAGCTCAACGGGACAGGGGTACGGGAACATTCAGTACTTC
d_gene: TRBD2; v_gene: TRBV18; j_gene: TRBJ2-2; abundance: NA; CDR3aa: CASSPRDYLTGELFF; CDR3nt: TGTGCCAGCTCACCAAGGGACTACCTCACCGGGGAGCTGTTTTTT
d_gene: TRBD1; v_gene: TRBV7-2; j_gene: TRBJ2-7; abundance: once; CDR3aa: CASSTTGGSYEQYF; CDR3nt: TGTGCCAGCAGCACTACAGGGGGCTCCTACGAGCAGTACTTC
d_gene: TRBD1; v_gene: TRBV3-1/TRBV3-2; j_gene: TRBJ1-6; abundance: NA; CDR3aa: CASSQGGQGRNSPLHF; CDR3nt: TGTGCCAGCAGCCAGGGGGGACAGGGGCGGAATTCACCCCTCCACTTT
d_gene: TRBD1; v_gene: TRBV5-4; j_gene: TRBJ1-6; abundance: NA; CDR3aa: CASSVLGDSYNSPLHF; CDR3nt: TGTGCCAGCAGCGTGCTCGGGGACAGCTATAATTCACCCCTCCACTTT